This TCR beta chain was retrieved from a study of blood T cells in healthy people across ages (dated by TCRdb to about 2015). Regarding the research as a whole: Template switching captured roughly one uniquely barcoded TCR beta cDNA molecule per two T cells in model experiments. To track age-related changes in TCR beta repertoire diversity, the study relied on deep sequencing normalized with unique cDNA molecular identifiers. The donors were split into four age groups: young (average around 17 years), middle-aged (about 40), aged (around 67) and long-lived (about 82). To avoid experimental bias, donors of different ages were distributed randomly across sequencing lanes. Using the same blood draw, the study looked at two additional independent replicas of 1 million unique cDNA reads for two donors, one aged 18 to 30 and the other aged 80 or older.

Library preparation was by 5' RACE. The reads were generated on an Illumina HiSeq 2500. A second PCR of roughly 6 to 11 cycles was run with a J-beta primer mix and a sample-barcoded 5' primer. Each TCR beta cDNA molecule received a unique molecular identifier from a template-switch 5' adaptor carrying 12 random nucleotides. At least 2.5 million CDR3-containing paired-end reads were obtained from each sample. First-strand cDNA was synthesized from all RNA with the Mint cDNA synthesis kit, primed by a TRBC-specific oligonucleotide. After uracil-DNA glycosylase treatment, a first 18-cycle PCR used universal primers M1SS and BC2_uni_R on all cDNA. From the authors' description of their analysis: For normalization, 1 million high-quality reads, each with a distinct molecular identifier, were randomly selected from each sample. Instead of being binned into consensus sequences, reads with shared molecular identifiers were discarded. MiTCR, run with a Q25 quality threshold and the strictest error-elimination algorithm, handled CDR3 identification, clonotype clustering and error correction. A nonparametric unseen species model with Euler transformation was used to estimate a lower bound on total TCR beta diversity. TCRdb redid the processing of the public reads, applying fastp at Q25 and MiXCR, and retained in-frame beta chains. Records with the same CDR3 protein are collapsed into one entry carrying the most frequent genes and DNA. The V and J calls and clone size are TCRdb's, not the authors'. Present in this sample are hundreds of thousands of distinct CDR3 sequences, around 42% of which were seen just once. 15% to 25% of the sample is in the top ten clones.

Here is what the overall study found, with its caveats: Compared with the aged group, the long-lived group had more naive CD4+ T cells, fewer expanded clones and increased TCR diversity, a pattern suggesting age selection. As age increased, observed TCR beta diversity per million T cells dropped in a roughly linear way, and a significant reduction was already evident by age 40. Estimates of total diversity based on one million sequenced T cells were considered lower bounds and underestimates. There was a strong correlation between observed TCR beta diversity and the percentage of naive T cells measured by flow cytometry. The CMV infection status of donors was not known, potentially confounding age-related changes in expanded clonotypes. Bulk unsorted PBMC profiling prevented conclusive comparison of naive and antigen-experienced compartments.

CDR1 and CDR2, looked up from the germline V gene (reference sequence), are DFQATT and SNEGSKA. Clipping removes 6 bases from V and 6 bases from J, with 6 as the unmatched junction base count. The CDR3 holds 13 amino acids from the cysteine to the phenylalanine. The entry retains the CDR3 DNA only, 39 bases that are in frame from base 1. Donors were 35 to 40 systemically healthy Caucasian individuals from Russia aged about 6 to 100 years. Each donor gave approximately 10 milliliters of peripheral blood, collected into EDTA-treated Vacutainer tubes. Ficoll-Paque density-gradient centrifugation was used to isolate PBMCs, with at least 6.5 million obtained per sample. Total RNA, at least 6 micrograms per sample, was extracted from PBMCs with Trizol reagent. For every donor, flow cytometry on a PBMC aliquot measured the percentage of naive CD45RAhigh/CD27high T cells. In its sample, this clonotype was seen a few times. This clone's antigen is unknown. No clone much larger than this one lies a single base away; base qualities are absent.

The TCR originated in a man between 60 and 75 years old in good health. The sequence links TRBV20-1 to TRBJ2-1; TRBD1 lines up with 9 middle nucleotides. The sample comprised blood. The nucleotide sequence is given as TGCAGTGCGCCGGGACAGGGCTCCAATGAGCAGTTCTTC. Protein translation: CSAPGQGSNEQFF.